This T cell receptor beta chain was identified in a study of cytomegalovirus exposure and HLA in healthy donors. Study conclusions and caveats: A link between a missense DCLRE1C variant and TCR beta V- and J-gene trimming emerged from a later analysis. The study put roughly 160 TCR beta chains on its list as cytomegalovirus-associated. Per a later analysis, HLA-associated TCR beta chains showed more clonal expansion than other, equally common TCR beta chains. Being productive about 90% or about 30% of the time was typical of most TCR beta V segments in an earlier analysis.

As regards this clone: Its antigen is still unknown.

Germline V gene sequence: CDR1 SGHVS, CDR2 FNYEAQ. V gave up 0 bases and J gave up 2 bases; unmatched junction bases: 3. The CDR3 is 18 residues long. With 60 Vbeta and 13 Jbeta primers, the PCR was carried out. Measured with immunoSEQ multiplex PCR; TCRdb has only the in-frame clones, and not every one. This sample has 130,000 to 150,000 clones, with approximately 80% found just once. The sample was PBMCs. The rearrangement links TRBV7-6 to TRBJ1-6, with TRBD1 identical over 11 bases. The clonotype comes from a middle-aged man in good health and CMV-seronegative. Here the CDR3 reads CASSLARTGGAYNSPLHF. In nucleotides, the CDR3 is TGTGCCAGCAGCTTAGCCCGGACAGGGGGCGCCTATAATTCACCCCTCCACTTT.